The subject of this entry is one TCR beta chain. Assay: immunoSEQ multiplex PCR; the TCRdb copy retains only in-frame clones and omits some. This table holds 90,000 to 120,000 clones, around 90% found once. The data were taken from a study of OX40 agonist ivuxolimab in advanced cancers. Overall study context: Treatment of patients was with ivuxolimab, an agonistic anti-OX40 (CD134) antibody. In this trial design, patients received ivuxolimab intravenously at 0.01 to 10 mg/kg every 2 weeks. The eligibility criteria allowed prior anti-PD-1, anti-PD-L1 or anti-CTLA-4 therapy, and approximately 38% had some.

V was pared by 10 bases and J by 2 bases, with 7 bases between. The CDR3 totals 11 residues. CDR1 and CDR2 from the germline V gene are ENHRY and SYGVKD. This receptor was obtained from an adult with an advanced solid tumor such as melanoma, head and neck, liver or kidney cancer. This specimen was CD4+ or CD8+ T cells sorted from blood, taken in a trial of the OX40 agonist ivuxolimab. The V gene is TRBV10-3, the J gene TRBJ2-3, with D unresolved. CDR3 residues: CATQDTDTQYF. For the CDR3, the DNA is TGTGCCACCCAGGACACAGATACGCAGTATTTT.